The clone carrying this T cell receptor (beta chain) came up once. These data come from a study of OX40 agonist ivuxolimab in advanced cancers. Libraries were prepared by immunoSEQ multiplex PCR; TCRdb keeps only in-frame clonotypes and omits some of them. The sample includes some 60,000 clones, roughly nine tenths of them seen just once. This receptor was taken from an adult with an advanced solid tumor such as melanoma, head and neck, liver or kidney cancer. The sample consisted of CD4+ or CD8+ T cells sorted from blood, taken in a trial of the OX40 agonist ivuxolimab.

CDR3 DNA: TGTGCCAGCTCACCACCCCGGGCAGCTCTCCCCCCTGGGGCCAACGTCCTGACTTTC. This sequence encodes CASSPPRAALPPGANVLTF. The chain uses TRBV18 and TRBJ2-6, with D unclear. The CDR3 loop spans 19 amino acids. The germline V gene encodes CDR1 KGHSH and CDR2 LQKENI. V gave up 0 bases and J gave up 2 bases, with 17 bases separating them.